The clone carrying this T cell receptor beta chain was counted once. Its antigen is not known. CDR1 is SGHTA, CDR2 FQGTGA, per germline. The CDR3 is 15 residues long. V trimming: 1 base; J trimming: 7 bases; junction bases outside the gene matches: 4. This entry belongs to a study of siplizumab effects on memory and regulatory T cells. Study outcomes and limitations: For mappable alloreactive CD4+ clones, the mean Treg-derived fraction was nearly 70% with siplizumab and approximately 30% in controls.

Repertoires were generated with immunoSEQ multiplex PCR, while TCRdb's copy carries only in-frame clones and drops some. The sample lists roughly 60,000 clones, approximately 93% occurring once. This TCR came from a human donor in good health. Sequencing was performed on CD8+ T cells sorted from blood. This chain links TRBV7-3 with TRBJ2-1; 10 bases are a match to TRBD2. The CDR3 is CASSLKASGSNEQFF. As DNA, the CDR3 is TGTGCCAGCAGCTTAAAGGCTAGCGGGAGTAATGAGCAGTTCTTC.